The rows below give T cell receptor beta chains drawn from one sample of a study of blood T cells in healthy people across ages. TCRdb called the 5' RACE reads again in MiXCR, with one record for every CDR3 protein. Seen here are 600,000 to 850,000 distinct CDR3 sequences, roughly 44% observed once, and the top ten hold more than 20%. Material for sequencing was blood. These receptors were obtained from a woman between 55 and 75 years old in good health. The CDR3 runs from the conserved cysteine through the conserved F or W. The D gene is left open where the match is weak. Rows may omit the clone size; those that give it use once, few, many or a size class.

d_call: .; j_call: TRBJ1-2; clone_size: .; v_call: TRBV10-3; cdr3_aa: CAISEGDHGYTF; cdr3_nt: TGTGCCATCAGTGAGGGGGACCATGGCTACACCTTC
d_call: .; j_call: TRBJ1-5; clone_size: .; v_call: TRBV7-8; cdr3_aa: CASSPEGLTSDQPQHF; cdr3_nt: TGTGCCAGCAGCCCGGAGGGTCTGACTTCGGATCAGCCCCAGCATTTT
d_call: .; j_call: TRBJ1-1; clone_size: .; v_call: TRBV9; cdr3_aa: CASRFGGGMNTEAFF; cdr3_nt: TGTGCCAGCAGGTTTGGGGGCGGAATGAACACTGAAGCTTTCTTT
d_call: .; j_call: TRBJ1-6; clone_size: .; v_call: TRBV20-1; cdr3_aa: CRASTGDSPLHF; cdr3_nt: TGCAGGGCTAGCACGGGGGATTCACCCCTCCACTTT
d_call: .; j_call: TRBJ1-6; clone_size: .; v_call: TRBV2; cdr3_aa: CASRVGISNSPLHF; cdr3_nt: TGTGCCAGCAGAGTGGGGATTTCGAATTCACCCCTCCACTTT
d_call: .; j_call: TRBJ1-1; clone_size: .; v_call: TRBV18; cdr3_aa: CASSPSGVNTEAFF; cdr3_nt: TGTGCCAGCTCACCCTCGGGGGTGAACACTGAAGCTTTCTTT
d_call: TRBD2; j_call: TRBJ2-5; clone_size: few; v_call: TRBV27; cdr3_aa: CASSLKVGGAVNEQYF; cdr3_nt: TGTGCCAGCAGTTTAAAGGTCGGGGGGGCGGTGAATGAGCAGTACTTC
d_call: .; j_call: TRBJ2-5; clone_size: .; v_call: TRBV6-2/TRBV6-3; cdr3_aa: CASSYLSREETQYF; cdr3_nt: TGTGCCAGCAGTTACCTTTCCAGGGAAGAGACCCAGTACTTC
d_call: .; j_call: TRBJ2-6; clone_size: .; v_call: TRBV23-1; cdr3_aa: CASSQISAGANVLTF; cdr3_nt: TGCGCCAGCAGTCAAATCTCCGCTGGGGCCAACGTCCTGACTTTC
d_call: .; j_call: TRBJ2-3; clone_size: .; v_call: TRBV10-3; cdr3_aa: CAISEEAGPSTDTQYF; cdr3_nt: TGTGCCATCAGTGAGGAGGCGGGACCTAGCACAGATACGCAGTATTTT
d_call: .; j_call: TRBJ1-5; clone_size: few; v_call: TRBV21-1; cdr3_aa: CASSQVNPRDTGPQHF; cdr3_nt: TGTGCCAGCAGCCAAGTAAACCCTCGGGACACGGGACCCCAGCATTTT
d_call: .; j_call: TRBJ2-1; clone_size: .; v_call: TRBV20-1; cdr3_aa: CSVPSASSHNEQFF; cdr3_nt: TGCAGTGTTCCTAGCGCGAGCTCCCACAATGAGCAGTTCTTC
d_call: .; j_call: TRBJ1-2; clone_size: .; v_call: TRBV5-1; cdr3_aa: CASSSSGTNYGYTF; cdr3_nt: TGCGCCAGCAGCTCCTCCGGGACAAACTATGGCTACACCTTC
d_call: .; j_call: TRBJ2-3; clone_size: few; v_call: TRBV7-8; cdr3_aa: CASSLAGAVDTQYF; cdr3_nt: TGTGCCAGCAGCTTAGCGGGAGCGGTAGATACGCAGTATTTT
d_call: .; j_call: TRBJ2-1; clone_size: .; v_call: TRBV15; cdr3_aa: CATSRDPTIAASYNEQFF; cdr3_nt: TGTGCCACCAGCAGAGATCCCACTATAGCGGCCTCCTACAATGAGCAGTTCTTC